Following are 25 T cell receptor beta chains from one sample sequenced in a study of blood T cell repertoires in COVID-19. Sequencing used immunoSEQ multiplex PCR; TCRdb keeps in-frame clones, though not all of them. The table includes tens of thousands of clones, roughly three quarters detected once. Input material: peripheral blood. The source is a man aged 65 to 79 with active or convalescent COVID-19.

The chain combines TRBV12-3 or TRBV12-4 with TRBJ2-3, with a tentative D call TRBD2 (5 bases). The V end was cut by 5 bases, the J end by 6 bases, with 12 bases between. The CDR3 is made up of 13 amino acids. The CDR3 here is CASSIGLQDTQYF. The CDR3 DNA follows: TGTGCCAGCAGTATCGGACTCCAGGATACGCAGTATTTT.

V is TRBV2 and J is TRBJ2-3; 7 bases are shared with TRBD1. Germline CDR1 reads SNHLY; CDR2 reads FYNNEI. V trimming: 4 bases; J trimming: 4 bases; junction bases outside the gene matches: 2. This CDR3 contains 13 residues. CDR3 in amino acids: CASSGGGPDTQYF. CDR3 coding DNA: TGTGCCAGCAGTGGAGGGGGCCCAGATACGCAGTATTTT.

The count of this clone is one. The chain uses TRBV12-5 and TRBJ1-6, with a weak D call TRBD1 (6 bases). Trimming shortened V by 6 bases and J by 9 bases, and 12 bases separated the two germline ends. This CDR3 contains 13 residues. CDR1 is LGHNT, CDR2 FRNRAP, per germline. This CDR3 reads CASGHREGSPLHF. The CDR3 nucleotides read TGTGCTAGTGGCCACAGGGAAGGTTCACCCCTCCACTTT.

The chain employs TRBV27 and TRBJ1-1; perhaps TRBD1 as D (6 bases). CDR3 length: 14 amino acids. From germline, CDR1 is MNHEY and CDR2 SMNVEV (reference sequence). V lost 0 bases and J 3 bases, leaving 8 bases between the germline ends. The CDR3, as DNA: TGTGCCAGCAGTTTATCCTGGACAGACACTGAAGCTTTCTTT. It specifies CASSLSWTDTEAFF.

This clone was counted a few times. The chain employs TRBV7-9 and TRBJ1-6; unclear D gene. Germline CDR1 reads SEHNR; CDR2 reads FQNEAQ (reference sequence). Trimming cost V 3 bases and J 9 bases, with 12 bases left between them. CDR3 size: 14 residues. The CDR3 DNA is TGTGCCAGCAGCTTTTCCCAAAATGTTTCACCCCTCCACTTT. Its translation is CASSFSQNVSPLHF. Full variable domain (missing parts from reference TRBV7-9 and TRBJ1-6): DTGVSQNPRHKITKRGQNVTFRCDPISEHNRLYWYRQTLGQGPEFLTYFQNEAQLEKSRLLSDRFSAERPKGSFSTLEIQRTEQGDSAMYLCASSFSQNVSPLHFGNGTRLTVT.

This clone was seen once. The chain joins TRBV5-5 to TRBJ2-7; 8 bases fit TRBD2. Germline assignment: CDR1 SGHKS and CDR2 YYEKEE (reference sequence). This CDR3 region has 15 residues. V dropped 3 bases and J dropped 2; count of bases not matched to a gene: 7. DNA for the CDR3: TGTGCCAGCAGCTCCACACGAGCGGGAGCCTACGAGCAGTACTTC. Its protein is CASSSTRAGAYEQYF.

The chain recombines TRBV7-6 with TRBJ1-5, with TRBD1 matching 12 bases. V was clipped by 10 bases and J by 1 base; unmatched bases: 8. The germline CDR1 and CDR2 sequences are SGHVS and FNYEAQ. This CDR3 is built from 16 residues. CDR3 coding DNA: TGTGCCACCAATCGGGACAGGGGGCGAAGCAATCAGCCCCAGCATTTT. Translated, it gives CATNRDRGRSNQPQHF.

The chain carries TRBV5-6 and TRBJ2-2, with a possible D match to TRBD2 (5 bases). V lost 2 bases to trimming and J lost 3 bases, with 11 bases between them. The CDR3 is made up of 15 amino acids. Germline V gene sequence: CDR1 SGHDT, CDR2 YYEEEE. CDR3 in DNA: TGTGCCAGCAGCTTTATTTTGCGGGACACCGGGGAGCTGTTTTTT. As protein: CASSFILRDTGELFF.

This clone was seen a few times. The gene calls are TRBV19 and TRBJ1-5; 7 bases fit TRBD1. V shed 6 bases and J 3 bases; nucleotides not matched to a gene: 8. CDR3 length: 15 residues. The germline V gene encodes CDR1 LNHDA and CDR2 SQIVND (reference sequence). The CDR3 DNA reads TGTGCCAGTAGACCCCTAGACAGGGTCAATCAGCCCCAGCATTTT. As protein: CASRPLDRVNQPQHF.

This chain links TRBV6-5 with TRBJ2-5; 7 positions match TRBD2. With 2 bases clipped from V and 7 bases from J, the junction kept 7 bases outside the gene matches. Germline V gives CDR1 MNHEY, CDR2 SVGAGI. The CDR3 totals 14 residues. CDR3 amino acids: CASSYGTTSGTQYF. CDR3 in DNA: TGTGCCAGCAGTTACGGGACTACCAGTGGGACCCAGTACTTC.

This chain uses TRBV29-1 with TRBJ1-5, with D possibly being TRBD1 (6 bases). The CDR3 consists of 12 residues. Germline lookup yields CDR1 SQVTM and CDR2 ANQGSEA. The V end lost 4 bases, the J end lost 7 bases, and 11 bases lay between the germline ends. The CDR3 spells CSVGGGGQPQHF. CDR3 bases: TGCAGCGTTGGCGGGGGCGGACAGCCCCAGCATTTT. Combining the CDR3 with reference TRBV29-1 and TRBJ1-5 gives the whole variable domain SAVISQKPSRDICQRGTSLTIQCQVDSQVTMMFWYRQQPGQSLTLIATANQGSEATYESGFVIDKFPISRPNLTFSTLTVSNMSPEDSSIYLCSVGGGGQPQHFGDGTRLSIL.

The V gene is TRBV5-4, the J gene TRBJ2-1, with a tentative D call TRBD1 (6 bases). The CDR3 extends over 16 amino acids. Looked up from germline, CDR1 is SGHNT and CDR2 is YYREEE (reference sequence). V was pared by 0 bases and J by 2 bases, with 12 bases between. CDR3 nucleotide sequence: TGTGCCAGCAGCTTGGATAGTAGGGGGACCTACAATGAGCAGTTCTTC. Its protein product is CASSLDSRGTYNEQFF.

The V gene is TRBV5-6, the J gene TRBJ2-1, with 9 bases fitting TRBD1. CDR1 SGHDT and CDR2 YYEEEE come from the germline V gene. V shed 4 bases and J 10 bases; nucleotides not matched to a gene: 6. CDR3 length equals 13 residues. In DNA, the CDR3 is TGTGCCAGCAGCCCACAGGGGGCGTGGGAGCAGTTCTTC. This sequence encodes CASSPQGAWEQFF. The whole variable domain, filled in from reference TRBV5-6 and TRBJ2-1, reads DAGVTQSPTHLIKTRGQQVTLRCSPKSGHDTVSWYQQALGQGPQFIFQYYEEEERQRGNFPDRFSGHQFPNYSSELNVNALLLGDSALYLCASSPQGAWEQFFGPGTRLTVL.

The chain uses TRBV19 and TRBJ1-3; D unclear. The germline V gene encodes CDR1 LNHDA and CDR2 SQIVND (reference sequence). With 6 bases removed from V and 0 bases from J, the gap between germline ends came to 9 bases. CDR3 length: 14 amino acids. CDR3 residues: CASSAKSSGNTIYF. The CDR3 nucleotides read TGTGCCAGTAGCGCCAAGAGCTCTGGAAACACCATATATTTT.

Here the CDR3 reads CASSVSWRTEAFF. CDR3 DNA sequence: TGTGCCAGCAGCGTGAGTTGGAGGACTGAAGCTTTCTTT. V is TRBV9 and J is TRBJ1-1; D not resolved. The CDR3 length is 13 residues. Germline values: CDR1 SGDLS, CDR2 YYNGEE. V was cut by 2 bases and J by 5 bases, with 10 bases left in between.

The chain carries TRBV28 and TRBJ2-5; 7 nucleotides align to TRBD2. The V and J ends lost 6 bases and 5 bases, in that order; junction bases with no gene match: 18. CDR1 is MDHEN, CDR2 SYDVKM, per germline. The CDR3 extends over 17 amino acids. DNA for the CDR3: TGTGCCAGCAGCCAACCATTTCGAGCGGGGCGAGGGGAGACCCAGTACTTC. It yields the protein CASSQPFRAGRGETQYF.

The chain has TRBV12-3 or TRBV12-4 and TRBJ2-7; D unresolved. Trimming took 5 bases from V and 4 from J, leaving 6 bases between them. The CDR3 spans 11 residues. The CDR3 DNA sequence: TGTGCCAGCAGTGCAACTTACGAGCAGTACTTC. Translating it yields CASSATYEQYF.

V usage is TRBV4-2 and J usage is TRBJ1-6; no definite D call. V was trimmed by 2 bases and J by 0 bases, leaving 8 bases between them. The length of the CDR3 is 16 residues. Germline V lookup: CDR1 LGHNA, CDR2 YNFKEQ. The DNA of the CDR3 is TGTGCCAGCAGCCAAAACTCGCGCTCCTATAATTCACCCCTCCACTTT. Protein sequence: CASSQNSRSYNSPLHF.

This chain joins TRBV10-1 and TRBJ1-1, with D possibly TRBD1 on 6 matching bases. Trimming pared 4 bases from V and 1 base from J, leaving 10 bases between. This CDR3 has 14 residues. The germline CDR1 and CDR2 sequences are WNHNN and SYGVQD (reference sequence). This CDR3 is CASSATTGNTEAFF. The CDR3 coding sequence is TGCGCCAGCAGTGCTACGACAGGGAACACTGAAGCTTTCTTT.

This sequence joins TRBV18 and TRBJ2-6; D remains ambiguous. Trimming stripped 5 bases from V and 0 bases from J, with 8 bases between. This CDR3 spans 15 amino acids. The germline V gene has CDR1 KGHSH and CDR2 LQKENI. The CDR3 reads CASSTTSSGANVLTF. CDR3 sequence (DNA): TGTGCCAGCTCAACTACGAGCTCTGGGGCCAACGTCCTGACTTTC.

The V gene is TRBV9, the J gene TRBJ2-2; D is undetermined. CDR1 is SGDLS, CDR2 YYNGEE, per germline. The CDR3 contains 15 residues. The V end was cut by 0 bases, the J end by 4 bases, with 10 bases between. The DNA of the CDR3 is TGTGCCAGCAGCGTAGCTCCGGAGCCCACCGGGGAGCTGTTTTTT. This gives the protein CASSVAPEPTGELFF.

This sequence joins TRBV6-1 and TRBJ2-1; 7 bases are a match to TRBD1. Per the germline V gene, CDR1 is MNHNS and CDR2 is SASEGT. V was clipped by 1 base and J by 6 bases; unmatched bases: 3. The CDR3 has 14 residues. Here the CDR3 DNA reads TGTGCCAGCAGTGAAGTTGCAGGGGGCAATGAGCAGTTCTTC. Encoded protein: CASSEVAGGNEQFF.

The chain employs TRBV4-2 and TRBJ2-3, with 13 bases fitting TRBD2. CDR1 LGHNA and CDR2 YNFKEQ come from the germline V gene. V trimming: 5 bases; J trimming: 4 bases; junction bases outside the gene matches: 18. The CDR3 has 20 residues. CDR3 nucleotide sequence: TGTGCCAGCAGCGCCGAATCGCACGGGACTAGCGGGGAGGCGGCAGATACGCAGTATTTT. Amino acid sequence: CASSAESHGTSGEAADTQYF.

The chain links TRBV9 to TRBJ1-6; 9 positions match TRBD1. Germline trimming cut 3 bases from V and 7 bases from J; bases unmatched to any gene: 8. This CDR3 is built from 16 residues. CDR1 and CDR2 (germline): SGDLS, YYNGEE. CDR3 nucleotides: TGTGCCAGCAGCGCCCCGGGACAGGGAGGGAATTCACCCCTCCACTTT. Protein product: CASSAPGQGGNSPLHF.

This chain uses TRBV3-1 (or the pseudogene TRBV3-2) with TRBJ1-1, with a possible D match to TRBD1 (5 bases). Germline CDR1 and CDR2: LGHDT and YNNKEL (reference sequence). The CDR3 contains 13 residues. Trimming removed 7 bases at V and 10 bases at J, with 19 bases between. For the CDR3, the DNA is TGTGCCAGCACGCCCCGGCGGGGGACTACAGCTTTCTTT. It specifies CASTPRRGTTAFF.